These T cell receptor beta chains were read from a single sample in a study of CD8+ T cells in alopecia areata. The table came from immunoSEQ multiplex PCR; TCRdb's copy has only in-frame clones and leaves some out. This table has about 130,000 clones, approximately 49% appearing once. Sequencing used CD8+ T cells sorted from blood, obtained at week 0. The receptors were gathered from a human donor with alopecia areata. Both conserved end residues are part of each CDR3. Each record gives: CDR3 protein, CDR3 DNA, clone size, J gene, D gene, V gene. The D gene is left open where the match is weak. Clone size is shown for a subset of rows, as once, few, many or a class of expanded clone.

cdr3_aa: CASSPLTGDQETQYF
cdr3_nt: TGCGCCAGCAGCCCCCTGACAGGCGACCAGGAGACCCAGTACTTC
clone_size: NA
j_call: TRBJ2-5
d_call: NA
v_call: TRBV4-3

cdr3_aa: CASSYSDLGNSPLHF
cdr3_nt: TGTGCCAGCAGTTACTCGGACCTAGGGAATTCACCCCTCCACTTT
clone_size: NA
j_call: TRBJ1-6
d_call: NA
v_call: TRBV6-5

cdr3_aa: CASSLVQLSAQRNTEAFF
cdr3_nt: TGCGCCAGCAGCCTCGTACAACTGTCGGCCCAGAGGAACACTGAAGCTTTCTTT
clone_size: NA
j_call: TRBJ1-1
d_call: NA
v_call: TRBV4-1

cdr3_aa: CASSSQSHQPQHF
cdr3_nt: TGTGCCAGCAGTTCTCAGAGCCATCAGCCCCAGCATTTT
clone_size: NA
j_call: TRBJ1-5
d_call: NA
v_call: TRBV27

cdr3_aa: CASSHRQGGELFF
cdr3_nt: TGCGCCAGCAGCCACCGACAGGGCGGGGAGCTGTTTTTT
clone_size: NA
j_call: TRBJ2-2
d_call: TRBD1
v_call: TRBV4-3

cdr3_aa: CATGKLEAFF
cdr3_nt: TGTGCCACCGGGAAATTAGAAGCTTTCTTT
clone_size: once
j_call: TRBJ1-1
d_call: NA
v_call: TRBV6-5

cdr3_aa: CSVRLRDRVNTEAFF
cdr3_nt: TGCAGCGTTAGACTCCGGGACAGGGTTAACACTGAAGCTTTCTTT
clone_size: few
j_call: TRBJ1-1
d_call: TRBD1
v_call: TRBV29-1

cdr3_aa: CASSEGLSGELFF
cdr3_nt: TGTGCCAGCAGCGAGGGACTAAGCGGGGAGCTGTTTTTT
clone_size: many
j_call: TRBJ2-2
d_call: TRBD2
v_call: TRBV6-5

cdr3_aa: CASSLGQASYNEQFF
cdr3_nt: TGTGCCAGCAGCTTAGGTCAGGCTTCCTACAATGAGCAGTTCTTC
clone_size: NA
j_call: TRBJ2-1
d_call: NA
v_call: TRBV7-8

cdr3_aa: CASSSVLAEETQYF
cdr3_nt: TGTGCCAGCAGCTCGGTGCTAGCGGAAGAGACCCAGTACTTC
clone_size: NA
j_call: TRBJ2-5
d_call: TRBD2
v_call: TRBV7-8

cdr3_aa: CASSHTGEAEKLFF
cdr3_nt: TGCGCCAGCAGCCATACAGGGGAGGCGGAAAAACTGTTTTTT
clone_size: NA
j_call: TRBJ1-4
d_call: TRBD1
v_call: TRBV4-1

cdr3_aa: CASSPSGPEQYF
cdr3_nt: TGTGCCAGCAGCCCCTCGGGGCCCGAGCAGTACTTC
clone_size: many
j_call: TRBJ2-7
d_call: NA
v_call: TRBV7-9

cdr3_aa: CASSLETRSIYGYTF
cdr3_nt: TGCGCCAGCAGCTTGGAAACACGGTCAATCTATGGCTACACCTTC
clone_size: few
j_call: TRBJ1-2
d_call: NA
v_call: TRBV5-1

cdr3_aa: CSVLGTGADTQYF
cdr3_nt: TGCAGCGTTTTGGGGACAGGGGCAGATACGCAGTATTTT
clone_size: NA
j_call: TRBJ2-3
d_call: TRBD1
v_call: TRBV29-1

cdr3_aa: CASSLGGGDNNEQFF
cdr3_nt: TGTGCCAGCAGCCTGGGCGGGGGGGACAACAATGAGCAGTTCTTC
clone_size: few
j_call: TRBJ2-1
d_call: TRBD2
v_call: TRBV7-9

cdr3_aa: CASSPYGTAYGYTF
cdr3_nt: TGTGCCAGCTCGCCTTACGGGACAGCCTATGGCTACACCTTC
clone_size: NA
j_call: TRBJ1-2
d_call: TRBD1
v_call: TRBV9

cdr3_aa: CASSYSAGVSYEQYF
cdr3_nt: TGTGCCAGCAGTTACTCAGCGGGGGTATCCTACGAGCAGTACTTC
clone_size: many
j_call: TRBJ2-7
d_call: TRBD2
v_call: TRBV6-5

cdr3_aa: CASSQQGVSPLHF
cdr3_nt: TGTGCCAGCAGCCAGCAGGGGGTTTCACCCCTCCACTTT
clone_size: NA
j_call: TRBJ1-6
d_call: TRBD1
v_call: TRBV4-2

cdr3_aa: CASSLVQGAIYEQYF
cdr3_nt: TGTGCCAGCAGCTTGGTTCAGGGGGCGATCTACGAGCAGTACTTC
clone_size: NA
j_call: TRBJ2-7
d_call: TRBD1
v_call: TRBV5-6

cdr3_aa: CASSFPAQGTYNEQFF
cdr3_nt: TGTGCCAGCAGCTTCCCCGCGCAGGGGACCTACAATGAGCAGTTCTTC
clone_size: few
j_call: TRBJ2-1
d_call: NA
v_call: TRBV7-9

cdr3_aa: CASSFTSSAVHYTQYF
cdr3_nt: TGTGCCAGCAGCTTCACCTCTAGCGCAGTTCACTATACGCAGTATTTT
clone_size: NA
j_call: TRBJ2-3
d_call: NA
v_call: TRBV13

cdr3_aa: CASRREGYEQYF
cdr3_nt: TGTGCCAGCAGACGCGAGGGATACGAGCAGTACTTC
clone_size: NA
j_call: TRBJ2-7
d_call: NA
v_call: TRBV7-4

cdr3_aa: CATSRAAGWASYNGYTF
cdr3_nt: TGTGCCACCAGCAGAGCGGCAGGGTGGGCTTCTTACAATGGCTACACCTTC
clone_size: NA
j_call: TRBJ1-2
d_call: NA
v_call: TRBV15

cdr3_aa: CASSFSGSEQYF
cdr3_nt: TGTGCCAGCAGTTTCTCAGGATCCGAGCAGTACTTC
clone_size: once
j_call: TRBJ2-7
d_call: NA
v_call: TRBV27

cdr3_aa: CASGQYSNQPQHF
cdr3_nt: TGTGCCAGCGGACAGTATAGCAATCAGCCCCAGCATTTT
clone_size: NA
j_call: TRBJ1-5
d_call: NA
v_call: TRBV27

cdr3_aa: CASSSRTGGIETQYF
cdr3_nt: TGTGCCAGCAGCTCCAGGACAGGGGGTATCGAGACCCAGTACTTC
clone_size: NA
j_call: TRBJ2-5
d_call: TRBD1
v_call: TRBV7-9

cdr3_aa: CASSLGTGSYEQYF
cdr3_nt: TGTGCCAGCAGCTTGGGGACAGGGTCCTACGAGCAGTACTTC
clone_size: NA
j_call: TRBJ2-7
d_call: TRBD1
v_call: TRBV11-2

cdr3_aa: CSVESGGAMNEQFF
cdr3_nt: TGCAGCGTGGAGAGCGGGGGGGCCATGAATGAGCAGTTCTTC
clone_size: NA
j_call: TRBJ2-1
d_call: TRBD2
v_call: TRBV29-1

cdr3_aa: CASSTWDSSYEQYF
cdr3_nt: TGTGCCAGCAGCACTTGGGACAGCTCCTACGAGCAGTACTTC
clone_size: few
j_call: TRBJ2-7
d_call: TRBD1
v_call: TRBV13

cdr3_aa: CASSIRPNQPQHF
cdr3_nt: TGCGCCAGCAGCATCAGGCCTAATCAGCCCCAGCATTTT
clone_size: NA
j_call: TRBJ1-5
d_call: NA
v_call: TRBV5-1

cdr3_aa: CASSEGPGMSYEQYF
cdr3_nt: TGTGCCAGCAGTGAAGGGCCAGGGATGTCCTACGAGCAGTACTTC
clone_size: NA
j_call: TRBJ2-7
d_call: NA
v_call: TRBV2

cdr3_aa: CASSRTRGYNEQFF
cdr3_nt: TGTGCCAGCAGCCGCACAAGGGGGTACAATGAGCAGTTCTTC
clone_size: few
j_call: TRBJ2-1
d_call: NA
v_call: TRBV5-4

cdr3_aa: CSVIPGLTF
cdr3_nt: TGCAGCGTGATACCGGGCCTCACCTTC
clone_size: few
j_call: TRBJ1-2
d_call: NA
v_call: TRBV29-1

cdr3_aa: CASTSLGGYNEQFF
cdr3_nt: TGTGCCAGCACGTCGCTCGGAGGGTACAATGAGCAGTTCTTC
clone_size: NA
j_call: TRBJ2-1
d_call: NA
v_call: TRBV27

cdr3_aa: CSVETGRGANIQYF
cdr3_nt: TGCAGCGTTGAGACAGGGCGCGGGGCAAACATTCAGTACTTC
clone_size: NA
j_call: TRBJ2-4
d_call: NA
v_call: TRBV29-1

cdr3_aa: CASSAPGQANYGYTF
cdr3_nt: TGTGCCAGCAGTGCACCGGGACAGGCTAACTATGGCTACACCTTC
clone_size: NA
j_call: TRBJ1-2
d_call: TRBD1
v_call: TRBV6-1

cdr3_aa: CAWSPKDRGYEQYF
cdr3_nt: TGTGCCTGGAGCCCGAAGGACAGGGGATACGAGCAGTACTTC
clone_size: NA
j_call: TRBJ2-7
d_call: TRBD1
v_call: TRBV30

cdr3_aa: CASSYFSAFGTGELFF
cdr3_nt: TGTGCCAGCAGTTACTTTTCGGCTTTTGGTACCGGGGAGCTGTTTTTT
clone_size: NA
j_call: TRBJ2-2
d_call: NA
v_call: TRBV6-5

cdr3_aa: CASSVAYNEQFF
cdr3_nt: TGTGCCAGCAGCGTAGCCTACAATGAGCAGTTCTTC
clone_size: few
j_call: TRBJ2-1
d_call: NA
v_call: TRBV9

cdr3_aa: CASSVGETEAFF
cdr3_nt: TGTGCCAGCAGTGTTGGGGAAACTGAAGCTTTCTTT
clone_size: NA
j_call: TRBJ1-1
d_call: NA
v_call: TRBV25-1

cdr3_aa: CASSLKGYRDRLNTEAFF
cdr3_nt: TGTGCCAGCAGCTTAAAGGGGTACCGGGACAGGCTCAACACTGAAGCTTTCTTT
clone_size: few
j_call: TRBJ1-1
d_call: TRBD1
v_call: TRBV7-9

cdr3_aa: CASSYKNRNTEAFF
cdr3_nt: TGTGCCAGCAGCTATAAGAACAGGAACACTGAAGCTTTCTTT
clone_size: NA
j_call: TRBJ1-1
d_call: NA
v_call: TRBV7-2

cdr3_aa: CASSVGDAGNQPQHF
cdr3_nt: TGTGCCAGCAGCGTAGGGGACGCGGGCAATCAGCCCCAGCATTTT
clone_size: NA
j_call: TRBJ1-5
d_call: NA
v_call: TRBV9

cdr3_aa: CAWGWDHYGYTF
cdr3_nt: TGTGCCTGGGGATGGGACCACTATGGCTACACCTTC
clone_size: once
j_call: TRBJ1-2
d_call: NA
v_call: TRBV30

cdr3_aa: CASSSHPEQYF
cdr3_nt: TGTGCCAGCAGCAGCCACCCCGAGCAGTACTTC
clone_size: NA
j_call: TRBJ2-7
d_call: NA
v_call: TRBV11-2

cdr3_aa: CASSFWGTGGAWQPQHF
cdr3_nt: TGTGCCAGCAGCTTTTGGGGGACAGGGGGCGCATGGCAGCCCCAGCATTTT
clone_size: NA
j_call: TRBJ1-5
d_call: TRBD1
v_call: TRBV5-6

cdr3_aa: CASSKGGRNQPQHF
cdr3_nt: TGTGCCAGTAGTAAGGGAGGGAGGAATCAGCCCCAGCATTTT
clone_size: NA
j_call: TRBJ1-5
d_call: NA
v_call: TRBV19

cdr3_aa: CSVEGDVGSYNEQFF
cdr3_nt: TGCAGCGTTGAAGGTGATGTCGGATCCTACAATGAGCAGTTCTTC
clone_size: NA
j_call: TRBJ2-1
d_call: NA
v_call: TRBV29-1

cdr3_aa: CASSQETSGGAGTQYF
cdr3_nt: TGCGCCAGCAGCCAAGAGACTAGCGGGGGGGCGGGTACGCAGTATTTT
clone_size: many
j_call: TRBJ2-3
d_call: TRBD2
v_call: TRBV4-3

cdr3_aa: CASSLGFTGMPSYEQYF
cdr3_nt: TGTGCCAGCAGCTTGGGTTTCACAGGGATGCCGTCCTACGAGCAGTACTTC
clone_size: NA
j_call: TRBJ2-7
d_call: NA
v_call: TRBV11-2

cdr3_aa: CASSGTAGQPQHF
cdr3_nt: TGTGCCAGCAGCGGGACAGCTGGTCAGCCCCAGCATTTT
clone_size: NA
j_call: TRBJ1-5
d_call: NA
v_call: TRBV9

cdr3_aa: CASSLALKSYEQYF
cdr3_nt: TGTGCCAGCAGTTTGGCCCTTAAGTCTTACGAGCAGTACTTC
clone_size: NA
j_call: TRBJ2-7
d_call: NA
v_call: TRBV27

cdr3_aa: CASSLVGDYEQYF
cdr3_nt: TGTGCCAGCAGCTTGGTTGGGGACTACGAGCAGTACTTC
clone_size: NA
j_call: TRBJ2-7
d_call: NA
v_call: TRBV5-6

cdr3_aa: CASSFTGGNQPQHF
cdr3_nt: TGTGCCAGCAGTTTTACAGGGGGCAATCAGCCCCAGCATTTT
clone_size: NA
j_call: TRBJ1-5
d_call: TRBD1
v_call: TRBV27

cdr3_aa: CASSLDGGETQYF
cdr3_nt: TGTGCCAGCAGCTTAGACGGGGGAGAGACCCAGTACTTC
clone_size: NA
j_call: TRBJ2-5
d_call: NA
v_call: TRBV7-9

cdr3_aa: CASNRQDDRGLLYEQYF
cdr3_nt: TGCGCCAGCAATAGACAAGACGACAGGGGACTCCTTTACGAGCAGTACTTC
clone_size: few
j_call: TRBJ2-7
d_call: TRBD1
v_call: TRBV23-1

cdr3_aa: CASSFDDFPNEQFF
cdr3_nt: TGTGCCAGCAGCTTCGATGACTTTCCAAATGAGCAGTTCTTC
clone_size: few
j_call: TRBJ2-1
d_call: NA
v_call: TRBV7-9

cdr3_aa: CATSRAGANQPQHF
cdr3_nt: TGTGCCACCAGCAGAGCAGGGGCTAATCAGCCCCAGCATTTT
clone_size: few
j_call: TRBJ1-5
d_call: NA
v_call: TRBV15

cdr3_aa: CASSVVGRGQETQYF
cdr3_nt: TGTGCCAGCAGCGTAGTTGGCCGGGGACAAGAGACCCAGTACTTC
clone_size: NA
j_call: TRBJ2-5
d_call: NA
v_call: TRBV9